Following are 29 T cell receptor beta chains from one sample sequenced in a study of T cell responses to AZD1222 COVID-19 vaccine. The protocol was immunoSEQ multiplex PCR, while the TCRdb copy is restricted to in-frame clones and leaves out a portion. The sample holds approximately 150,000 clones, around 88% seen once. Sequenced material: peripheral blood, taken 28 days after the second AZD1222 dose. The receptor set was obtained from an adult who received the AZD1222 COVID-19 vaccine.

This clone was seen just once. The CDR3 loop reads CASSLERGDHNEQFF. The CDR3 DNA reads as TGTGCCAGCAGTCTGGAGCGGGGGGACCACAATGAGCAGTTCTTC. The chain carries TRBV2 and TRBJ2-1; the match to TRBD2 covers 9 bases. Trimming took 5 bases from V and 5 from J; bases not matched to a gene: 7. Germline-derived CDR1 and CDR2 are SNHLY and FYNNEI. There are 15 residues in the CDR3. Complete variable domain (other parts from reference TRBV2 and TRBJ2-1): EPEVTQTPSHQVTQMGQEVILRCVPISNHLYFYWYRQILGQKVEFLVSFYNNEISEKSEIFDDQFSVERPDGSNFTLKIRSTKLEDSAMYFCASSLERGDHNEQFFGPGTRLTVL.

CDR3 sequence: CASSSSGQGLFYEQYF. The CDR3, as DNA: TGTGCCAGCAGCTCATCTGGACAGGGGCTATTCTACGAGCAGTACTTC. The chain couples TRBV5-6 to TRBJ2-7; TRBD1 agrees at 9 bases. Per the germline V gene, CDR1 is SGHDT and CDR2 is YYEEEE. The CDR3 has 16 residues. Trimming cost V 3 bases and J 3 bases; bases outside gene matches: 10.

This sequence joins TRBV4-1 and TRBJ1-4, with a possible D match to TRBD1 (5 bases). Trimming removed 7 bases from V and 8 bases from J, with 17 bases in between. The CDR3 runs 14 residues. Germline V gene data show CDR1 as MGHRA and CDR2 as YSYEKL. In DNA, the CDR3 is TGCGCCAGCACCCCGTTGGCCAAGGGGGAAAAACTGTTTTTT. Amino acid sequence: CASTPLAKGEKLFF.

The J gene is TRBJ1-6, the V gene TRBV18, with TRBD1 identical over 7 bases. The CDR3 runs to 15 residues. J gave up 7 bases and V 6 bases, and 9 bases lay outside the gene matches. CDR1 is KGHSH, CDR2 LQKENI, per germline. The CDR3 sequence: CASSGMGQHNSPLHF. The CDR3 bases are TGTGCCAGCTCCGGCATGGGACAGCACAATTCACCCCTCCACTTT.

This rearrangement joins TRBV19 to TRBJ2-5; D perhaps matches TRBD1 (6 bases). The CDR3 covers 13 residues. From germline, CDR1 is LNHDA and CDR2 SQIVND (reference sequence). The V and J ends lost 5 bases and 4 bases respectively, with 11 bases between them. The CDR3 loop is CASSVNRVETQYF. CDR3 DNA sequence: TGTGCCAGTAGTGTAAACAGGGTAGAGACCCAGTACTTC.

This sequence joins TRBV21-1 and TRBJ1-4. TRBV21-1 represents a pseudogene. This CDR3 has 13 residues. In nucleotides, the CDR3 is TGTGCCAGCAGACTAGGGCCTAATGAAAAACTGTTTTTT. This codes for CASRLGPNEKLFF.

CDR3 coding DNA: TGTGCCAGCAGCCAAGATAGTAGAGGTCAGCCCCAGCATTTT. This encodes CASSQDSRGQPQHF. The chain has TRBV4-2 and TRBJ1-5, with D uncertain. Trimming took off 0 bases at V and 6 bases at J, with 9 bases between the two ends. Germline V gene lookup returns CDR1 LGHNA and CDR2 YNFKEQ. The CDR3 is made up of 14 amino acids.

The rearrangement joins TRBV7-9 to TRBJ2-7; possible D gene TRBD1, 6 bases. The V end lost 6 bases, the J end lost 0 bases, and 12 bases lay between the germline ends. The V gene's germline CDR1 is SEHNR and CDR2 FQNEAQ (reference sequence). The CDR3 is 14 amino acids. The CDR3 region has the DNA TGTGCCAGCAGTTTCCGGGACACCTCCTACGAGCAGTACTTC. Protein sequence: CASSFRDTSYEQYF.

The rearrangement uses TRBV29-1 and TRBJ1-1, with 9 bases aligning to TRBD1. The CDR3 is 15 residues long. After removal of 3 bases from V and 5 bases from J, the junction contained 10 bases not matched to a gene. Germline loops: CDR1 SQVTM, CDR2 ANQGSEA. The CDR3: CSVEGPGTGWTEAFF. The CDR3 nucleotides are TGCAGCGTTGAGGGGCCCGGGACAGGGTGGACTGAAGCTTTCTTT.

The V call is TRBV5-6, the J call TRBJ2-3; TRBD1 matches at 7 bases. Germline loops: CDR1 SGHDT, CDR2 YYEEEE. This CDR3 has 14 residues. J was trimmed by 3 bases and V by 2 bases; bases with no gene match: 3. In DNA, the CDR3 is TGTGCCAGCAGCTTTGGCAGGGGGACAGATACGCAGTATTTT. It is translated as CASSFGRGTDTQYF.

In its sample, this clone was seen a few times. V usage is TRBV6-5 and J usage is TRBJ2-7, with D tentatively TRBD2 (6 bases). CDR1 and CDR2 (germline): MNHEY, SVGAGI. Trimming took off 7 bases at V and 4 bases at J, with 20 bases between the two ends. CDR3 length equals 15 residues. CDR3 loop: CASIGGTRGSYEQYF. CDR3 nucleotide sequence: TGTGCCAGCATAGGAGGGACTCGGGGCTCTTACGAGCAGTACTTC.

Only a few counts were recorded for this clone. The rearrangement joins TRBV7-9 to TRBJ1-1, with D uncertain. Trimming stripped 8 bases from V and 1 base from J, with 11 bases between. CDR3 length: 13 residues. Germline V gene sequence: CDR1 SEHNR, CDR2 FQNEAQ (reference sequence). The CDR3 region is CASGPIANTEAFF. CDR3 nucleotide sequence: TGTGCCAGCGGGCCGATAGCGAACACTGAAGCTTTCTTT.

The CDR3 is CASSYSSDSRVGLEAFF. The CDR3 DNA sequence: TGTGCCAGCAGTTACTCATCTGACAGTCGGGTGGGGTTGGAAGCTTTCTTT. The V call is TRBV6-2 or TRBV6-3, the J call TRBJ1-1; D may be TRBD1 (5 bases). The CDR3 has 17 amino acids. Trimming shortened V by 0 bases and J by 8 bases, and 22 bases separated the two germline ends. Germline-derived CDR1 and CDR2 are MNHEY and SVGEGT.

The chain joins TRBV4-2 to TRBJ1-1, with 8 bases identical to TRBD1. There are 16 residues in the CDR3. The V segment lost 2 bases and the J segment 4 bases; nucleotides outside the gene matches: 9. Germline V gives CDR1 LGHNA, CDR2 YNFKEQ. The CDR3 DNA sequence: TGTGCCAGCAGCCAAAAGACACAGGGGGTAAGCACTGAAGCTTTCTTT. Its translation: CASSQKTQGVSTEAFF.

This clone showed up just once. This sequence joins TRBV4-3 and TRBJ2-2; TRBD1 matches at 7 bases. Germline CDR1 and CDR2: LGHNA and YSLEER. CDR3 length equals 16 residues. V lost 0 bases and J lost 7; bases outside the gene matches: 8. The CDR3 DNA sequence: TGCGCCAGCAGCCAAGAAGGAGTAGGGGGCGGCGGGGAGCTGTTTTTT. Translating it yields CASSQEGVGGGGELFF.

The genes are TRBV3-1 (or the pseudogene TRBV3-2) and TRBJ2-3; TRBD1 matches at 7 bases. The CDR3 runs 14 residues. Germline V lookup: CDR1 LGHDT, CDR2 YNNKEL (reference sequence). Losses at the gene ends were 1 base for V and 4 bases for J; bases not matched to a gene: 2. CDR3 amino acids: CASSQGQGADTQYF. CDR3 bases: TGTGCCAGCAGCCAAGGACAGGGAGCAGATACGCAGTATTTT.

The CDR3 coding sequence is TGTGCCAGCAATCCGACAGGGCAACCCTACGAGCAGTACTTC. The encoded protein is CASNPTGQPYEQYF. The chain combines TRBV5-4 with TRBJ2-7; TRBD1 agrees at 7 bases. CDR3 size: 14 residues. The germline gives CDR1 SGHNT, CDR2 YYREEE (reference sequence). Trimming took 6 bases from V and 2 from J; bases not matched to a gene: 8.

This clone has just one count. The rearrangement joins TRBV5-1 to TRBJ2-5; TRBD2 is a possible D gene (6 bases). From germline, CDR1 is SGHRS and CDR2 YFSETQ. The V and J ends lost 0 bases and 5 bases respectively, with 26 bases between them. The CDR3 totals 19 residues. In DNA, the CDR3 is TGCGCCAGCAGCTTGGGTGTTTCGGGCGGAGGGGCCGTCGTTGAGACCCAGTACTTC. The encoded protein is CASSLGVSGGGAVVETQYF. The whole variable domain, filled in from reference TRBV5-1 and TRBJ2-5, reads KAGVTQTPRYLIKTRGQQVTLSCSPISGHRSVSWYQQTPGQGLQFLFEYFSETQRNKGNFPGRFSGRQFSNSRSEMNVSTLELGDSALYLCASSLGVSGGGAVVETQYFGPGTRLLVL.

This clone was counted between two and nine times. The rearrangement uses TRBV19 and TRBJ1-1; no definite D call. Trimming stripped 5 bases from V and 7 bases from J, with 14 bases between. CDR3 length: 13 residues. Germline V gives CDR1 LNHDA, CDR2 SQIVND (reference sequence). The CDR3 loop is CASSPAGGNEAFF. DNA of the CDR3: TGTGCCAGTAGTCCTGCCGGCGGTAATGAAGCTTTCTTT.

In this sample, this clone turned up once. J is TRBJ1-4 and V is TRBV9, with D maybe TRBD1 (6 bases). CDR3 length: 15 residues. V was clipped by 4 bases and J by 3 bases, with 13 bases between them. Looked up from germline, CDR1 is SGDLS and CDR2 is YYNGEE. In DNA form, the CDR3 reads TGTGCCAGCAGCTCCAGGGGATGGGCTAATGAAAAACTGTTTTTT. It codes for CASSSRGWANEKLFF.

The V and J genes are TRBV7-2 and TRBJ1-5; tentatively, D is TRBD1 (5 bases). The CDR3 runs 16 residues. Deletions cut 1 base from V and 0 bases from J, with 10 bases between. Germline V gene lookup returns CDR1 SGHTA and CDR2 FQGNSA. CDR3 coding DNA: TGTGCCAGCAGCTTAGTAGGGGAGATTAGCAATCAGCCCCAGCATTTT. Residues: CASSLVGEISNQPQHF.

The V gene is TRBV5-5, the J gene TRBJ2-2; D possibly corresponds to TRBD1 (6 bases). The length of the CDR3 is 14 residues. V lost 1 base, J lost 5 bases, and 9 bases lay in between. Per germline, CDR1 SGHKS and CDR2 YYEKEE (reference sequence). This chain's CDR3 is CASSLQGSTGELFF. DNA for the CDR3: TGTGCCAGCAGCTTGCAGGGGTCGACCGGGGAGCTGTTTTTT.

V usage is TRBV9 and J usage is TRBJ1-3, with 7 nucleotides matching TRBD1. Germline CDR1 and CDR2: SGDLS and YYNGEE. V dropped 2 bases and J dropped 0; count of bases not matched to a gene: 8. The CDR3 loop spans 17 amino acids. The CDR3 sequence is CASSVQATGVSGNTIYF. CDR3 coding DNA: TGTGCCAGCAGCGTCCAAGCCACAGGGGTCTCTGGAAACACCATATATTTT.

This clone was counted a single time. This chain connects TRBV27 to TRBJ1-2, with a possible D match to TRBD1 (6 bases). Germline V gene lookup returns CDR1 MNHEY and CDR2 SMNVEV (reference sequence). Trimming removed 3 bases at V and 5 bases at J, with 13 bases between. This CDR3 is 14 amino acids long. The CDR3 DNA reads as TGTGCCAGCAGTTTGACAGGTCTGGGGTATGGCTACACCTTC. This sequence encodes CASSLTGLGYGYTF.

This clone was seen a handful of times. V is TRBV19 and J is TRBJ2-7; TRBD2 might be the D (5 bases). The V end was cut by 7 bases, the J end by 4 bases, with 11 bases between. The CDR3 spans 12 residues. Germline CDR1 is LNHDA and CDR2 is SQIVND (reference sequence). CDR3 amino acids: CASIDSGYEQYF. CDR3 DNA: TGTGCCAGTATAGACTCGGGGTACGAGCAGTACTTC.

The chain joins TRBV27 to TRBJ2-7; D may correspond to TRBD1 or TRBD2 (5 bases each). This CDR3 comprises 15 residues. With 6 bases removed from V and 3 bases from J, the gap between germline ends came to 18 bases. The germline gives CDR1 MNHEY, CDR2 SMNVEV (reference sequence). The CDR3 loop reads CASSPDTRGVYEQYF. In DNA, the CDR3 is TGTGCCAGCAGCCCTGATACCCGGGGCGTCTACGAGCAGTACTTC.

The rearrangement joins TRBV5-8 to TRBJ2-3; the match to TRBD2 covers 7 bases. CDR1 is SGHTS, CDR2 YDEGEE, per germline. The CDR3 runs to 14 residues. J lost 2 bases, V lost 3 bases, and 3 bases had no gene match. This CDR3 is CASSSGGFTDTQYF. CDR3 sequence (DNA): TGTGCCAGCAGCTCGGGAGGCTTCACAGATACGCAGTATTTT.

This rearrangement joins TRBV7-9 to TRBJ2-1, with 7 bases matching TRBD2. The V gene's germline CDR1 is SEHNR and CDR2 FQNEAQ (reference sequence). The CDR3 sequence is 15 residues long. J was trimmed by 6 bases and V by 7 bases; bases with no gene match: 12. The CDR3 protein is CASNYDNRGVNEQFF. CDR3 in DNA: TGTGCCAGCAACTATGATAATCGGGGGGTCAATGAGCAGTTCTTC.

This rearrangement joins TRBV30 to TRBJ1-4, with 10 bases aligning to TRBD1. Trimming removed 2 bases from V and 5 bases from J; junction bases left unmatched: 5. Germline loops: CDR1 GTSNPN, CDR2 SVGIG (reference sequence). CDR3 length: 15 residues. CDR3 region: CAWSWDRGSNEKLFF. As DNA, the CDR3 is TGTGCCTGGAGTTGGGACAGGGGATCCAATGAAAAACTGTTTTTT.